This TCR beta chain is drawn from a study of blood T cell repertoires in COVID-19. Trimming shortened V by 5 bases and J by 5 bases, and 16 bases separated the two germline ends. CDR1 and CDR2 from the germline V gene are LNHDA and SQIVND (reference sequence). The CDR3 sequence is 14 residues long. Per the original methods: Counts of nucleated cells, estimated from reference gene primer amplification, were obtained. Clones were sequenced by immunoSEQ multiplex PCR, and TCRdb holds only the in-frame ones, with some missing. V, J and clone size are taken as reported in that table, and D and trimming were inferred from the DNA itself. The sample has some 210,000 clones, approximately 84% seen once.

The sample taken for sequencing was peripheral blood. The chain is built from TRBV19 and TRBJ2-7; weak D call: TRBD1 (5 bases). The source of this sequence is a woman between 65 and 79 years old with active or convalescent COVID-19. In DNA form, the CDR3 reads TGTGCCAGTAGTCCCGACGCAGGGCGCGACGAGCAGTACTTC. Translated, it gives CASSPDAGRDEQYF. Based on the CDR3 plus reference TRBV19 and TRBJ2-7, the full variable domain is DGGITQSPKYLFRKEGQNVTLSCEQNLNHDAMYWYRQDPGQGLRLIYYSQIVNDFQKGDIAEGYSVSREKKESFPLTVTSAQKNPTAFYLCASSPDAGRDEQYFGPGTRLTVT.